This T cell receptor (beta chain) was found in a study of cytomegalovirus exposure and HLA in healthy donors. Study-wide results and caveats: Based on reports, TCR beta sequences accurately predicted HLA-A and HLA-B alleles for most subjects.

PCR primers comprised 60 Vbeta and 13 Jbeta primers. TCRdb's copy holds only in-frame clones and misses some; the assay was immunoSEQ multiplex PCR. The sample contains about 210,000 clones, over 80% of which appear only once. As regards this clone: Its antigen is not known.

The sample comprised PBMCs. This TCR was recovered from a man between 35 and 55 years old in good health and CMV-seropositive.

In DNA, the CDR3 is TGTGCCAGCAGCTTATGGCAGGGGGGAAGACTAGCGGAATACGAGCAGTACTTC. Its protein is CASSLWQGGRLAEYEQYF. The chain uses TRBV7-2 and TRBJ2-7; TRBD2 matches at 9 bases. CDR3 length equals 18 residues. Germline V lookup: CDR1 SGHTA, CDR2 FQGNSA. V shed 2 bases, J shed 4 bases, and the junction held 15 bases outside the gene matches.